The 22 T cell receptor beta chains given below trace back to one sample, sequenced in a study of control samples from healthy donors and cancer patients. The repertoire was sequenced with immunoSEQ multiplex PCR; TCRdb's copy has only in-frame clones and lacks some. The sample records more than 60,000 clones, around 91% being singletons. The material sequenced was PBMCs. These receptors were obtained from a man aged 60 to 69 with colorectal cancer.

This clone was seen a few times. V usage is TRBV6-2 or TRBV6-3 and J usage is TRBJ1-2; unclear D gene. The CDR3 extends over 12 amino acids. Germline CDR1 reads MNHEY; CDR2 reads SVGEGT. Trimming took off 2 bases at V and 8 bases at J, with 9 bases between the two ends. CDR3 in amino acids: CASSYAVGGYTF. In nucleotides, the CDR3 is TGTGCCAGCAGTTACGCAGTGGGCGGCTACACCTTC.

This chain connects TRBV4-1 to TRBJ2-1; no clear D gene. The CDR3 has 16 amino acids. The germline CDR1 and CDR2 sequences are MGHRA and YSYEKL. V lost 1 base, J lost 2 bases, and 12 bases lay in between. CDR3 DNA: TGCGCCAGCAGCCAAGGTCATTCCATCGCCTACAATGAGCAGTTCTTC. This encodes CASSQGHSIAYNEQFF.

The CDR3 DNA reads TGTGCCAGCAGTTTATTTCGGGTGGGAACTGAAGCTTTCTTT. Encoded protein: CASSLFRVGTEAFF. The chain uses TRBV27 and TRBJ1-1; D remains ambiguous. Trimming removed 1 base from V and 5 bases from J, with 11 bases in between. Germline CDR1 reads MNHEY; CDR2 reads SMNVEV (reference sequence). CDR3 length equals 14 residues.

The chain couples TRBV3-1 (or the pseudogene TRBV3-2) to TRBJ2-7; 8 bases match TRBD2. This CDR3 spans 13 amino acids. From germline, CDR1 is LGHDT and CDR2 YNNKEL (reference sequence). J was trimmed by 6 bases and V by 4 bases; bases with no gene match: 5. CDR3 sequence: CASSPNGRVEQYF. The CDR3 region has the DNA TGTGCCAGCAGCCCCAACGGGAGGGTCGAGCAGTACTTC.

For this clone: At one boundary the junction diverges from the germline segment, which might be a read error. J is TRBJ1-5 and V is TRBV6-2 or TRBV6-3; a possible D gene is TRBD1 (6 bases). CDR1 is MNHEY and CDR2 is SVGEGT in the germline V gene. The CDR3 has 14 residues. CDR3 residues: CASSPDSRNQPQHF. The CDR3 nucleotides are TGTGCCAGCAGCCCGGACAGTCGCAACCAGCCCCAGCATTTT.

This chain connects TRBV6-5 to TRBJ1-2; the D is unclear. CDR1 and CDR2 from the germline V gene are MNHEY and SVGAGI. V was trimmed by 0 bases and J by 3 bases, leaving 8 bases between them. This CDR3 is 14 amino acids long. In DNA, the CDR3 is TGTGCCAGCAGTTACTCGGACGGATACTATGGCTACACCTTC. It encodes CASSYSDGYYGYTF.

The chain joins TRBV6-4 to TRBJ2-1; unclear D gene. Germline loops: CDR1 MRHNA, CDR2 SNTAGT. The CDR3 loop spans 14 amino acids. V was clipped by 7 bases and J by 4 bases, with 14 bases between them. The CDR3 nucleotides read TGTGCCAGCATCGGAGCCCAAGAATACAATGAGCAGTTCTTC. This sequence encodes CASIGAQEYNEQFF.

This chain joins TRBV7-2 and TRBJ1-2; 10 positions match TRBD1. Trimming at V came to 5 bases and at J to 7 bases, leaving 7 bases not matched to a gene. This CDR3 region has 14 residues. In germline, CDR1 is SGHTA, CDR2 FQGNSA. The CDR3 DNA reads TGTGCCAGCAGCATCCCCGGGGACAGGGGTGGCTACACCTTC. It is translated as CASSIPGDRGGYTF.

This clone was detected once. This chain uses TRBV28 with TRBJ1-2; no clear D. CDR1 and CDR2 from the germline V gene are MDHEN and SYDVKM. The V and J ends lost 7 bases and 4 bases respectively, with 10 bases between them. The CDR3 totals 12 residues. The CDR3 loop is CASTTLFYGYTF. Here the CDR3 DNA reads TGTGCCAGCACCACCTTATTCTATGGCTACACCTTC.

The chain combines TRBV29-1 with TRBJ2-7, with a tentative D call TRBD2 (7 bases). Germline V lookup: CDR1 SQVTM, CDR2 ANQGSEA. Trimming removed 8 bases at V and 6 bases at J, with 26 bases between. This CDR3 contains 15 residues. The CDR3 is CSFSDSGGPLFEQYF. The CDR3 DNA follows: TGCAGCTTTTCCGACTCGGGGGGCCCCCTCTTCGAGCAGTACTTC.

The rearrangement uses TRBV6-1 and TRBJ1-6; no reliable D call. V shed 2 bases and J shed 10 bases, with 18 bases lying between them. The CDR3 totals 16 residues. Germline CDR1 and CDR2: MNHNS and SASEGT. Here the CDR3 DNA reads TGTGCCAGCAGTGAAAGCCCCCCAGGCGCGGGATCACCCCTCCACTTT. Protein product: CASSESPPGAGSPLHF.

The chain joins TRBV19 to TRBJ1-5; 7 nucleotides agree with TRBD1. Germline assignment: CDR1 LNHDA and CDR2 SQIVND (reference sequence). V was pared by 5 bases and J by 6 bases, with 4 bases of the junction left unmatched. The length of the CDR3 is 13 residues. This chain's CDR3 is CASSLQGFQPQHF. The CDR3 DNA follows: TGTGCCAGTAGTTTACAGGGGTTTCAGCCCCAGCATTTT.

The chain has TRBV6-6 and TRBJ1-2; D uncertain. The CDR3 runs 13 residues. Germline V gene data show CDR1 as MNHNY and CDR2 as SVGAGI (reference sequence). The ends were cut back, 2 bases at V and 6 bases at J, with 10 bases in the middle. The CDR3 protein is CASSYLQRHGYTF. CDR3 coding DNA: TGTGCCAGCAGTTACCTCCAGAGACATGGCTACACCTTC.

The chain joins TRBV30 to TRBJ2-7; D perhaps matches TRBD2 (7 bases). Looked up from germline, CDR1 is GTSNPN and CDR2 is SVGIG (reference sequence). With 4 bases removed from V and 3 bases from J, the gap between germline ends came to 19 bases. The CDR3 consists of 15 residues. In DNA, the CDR3 is TGTGCCTGGATCCCCTCGGGGGGCAGAGGCTACGAGCAGTACTTC. Translating gives CAWIPSGGRGYEQYF.

The chain carries TRBV3-1 (or the pseudogene TRBV3-2) and TRBJ2-7; D call uncertain. The CDR3 consists of 14 residues. V was shortened by 3 bases and J by 0 bases, with 9 bases between the two germline ends. Germline V gene sequence: CDR1 LGHDT, CDR2 YNNKEL (reference sequence). CDR3 nucleotides: TGTGCCAGCAGCCAGTTACTGAGCTCCTACGAGCAGTACTTC. It specifies CASSQLLSSYEQYF.

The rearrangement links TRBV7-3 to TRBJ2-2; TRBD2 agrees at 8 bases. The length of the CDR3 is 17 residues. V shed 5 bases and J 2 bases; nucleotides not matched to a gene: 10. Germline V CDR1 and CDR2: SGHTA, FQGTGA. The CDR3 reads CASSPTWRGDNTGELFF. CDR3 coding DNA: TGTGCCAGCAGCCCCACTTGGCGGGGGGACAACACCGGGGAGCTGTTTTTT.

This chain connects TRBV2 to TRBJ1-2; a weak D match, TRBD1 (6 bases). Trimming cost V 4 bases and J 8 bases, with 17 bases left between them. The germline V gene encodes CDR1 SNHLY and CDR2 FYNNEI. The CDR3 totals 14 residues. In DNA form, the CDR3 reads TGTGCCAGCAGTGGGGACATATTAAAAGTAGGCTACACCTTC. It encodes CASSGDILKVGYTF.

This clone appeared a single time. The gene calls are TRBV2 and TRBJ2-3, with TRBD2 matching over 7 bases. V was clipped by 7 bases and J by 6 bases; unmatched bases: 16. There are 16 residues in the CDR3. CDR1 and CDR2 (germline): SNHLY, FYNNEI. The CDR3 DNA reads TGTGCCAGCAAACTGTACAGCGGGGCCTCCAGGGATACGCAGTATTTT. Residues: CASKLYSGASRDTQYF.

This clone was seen only a few times. The rearrangement links TRBV12-3 or TRBV12-4 to TRBJ2-2; the D is unclear. The CDR3 extends over 12 amino acids. The V and J ends lost 6 bases and 5 bases respectively, with 7 bases between them. CDR3 sequence reads: CASSVGTGELFF. The CDR3 DNA follows: TGTGCCAGCAGCGTGGGGACCGGGGAGCTGTTTTTT.

This chain links TRBV4-2 with TRBJ2-5, with a tentative D call TRBD2 (7 bases). This CDR3 region has 15 residues. Germline CDR1 and CDR2: LGHNA and YNFKEQ. V lost 0 bases to trimming and J lost 4 bases, with 12 bases between them. CDR3 sequence: CASSQERGGGETQYF. CDR3 DNA: TGTGCCAGCAGCCAAGAGAGGGGAGGGGGAGAGACCCAGTACTTC.

The gene calls are TRBV18 and TRBJ2-3, with 10 bases identical to TRBD2. This CDR3 region has 18 residues. CDR1 KGHSH and CDR2 LQKENI come from the germline V gene. Trimming took 3 bases from V and 1 from J; bases not matched to a gene: 10. CDR3 sequence (DNA): TGTGCCAGCTCACCTCTCTCAGCGGGGGGGCCTGGCACAGATACGCAGTATTTT. This translates into CASSPLSAGGPGTDTQYF.

V is TRBV14 and J is TRBJ2-5; a possible D gene is TRBD1 (5 bases). Germline-derived CDR1 and CDR2 are SGHDN and FVKESK. The CDR3 is made up of 14 amino acids. V lost 0 bases and J lost 6, with 11 bases in between. The CDR3 here is CASSQDDSGKTQYF. DNA of the CDR3: TGTGCCAGCAGCCAAGATGATTCAGGGAAGACCCAGTACTTC.